This T cell receptor (beta chain) was sequenced in a study of a mutant IDH1 vaccine in newly diagnosed glioma. For the study at large: Patients were pretreated with radiotherapy, temozolomide, or both, mostly both. Held at week 35, visit V12 was the safety follow-up, and visit V13 followed at week 47.

Concerning this clone itself: As yet, its antigen is unknown.

The CDR3 sequence is 15 residues long. After removal of 3 bases from V and 4 bases from J, the junction contained 6 bases not matched to a gene. Germline values: CDR1 LNHDA, CDR2 SQIVND (reference sequence). Profiled with immunoSEQ multiplex PCR; TCRdb holds only in-frame clones, not every one. The sample contains about 62,000 clones, less than 90% of which appear only once. Time point specified: week 47, end of study. One vaccine dose held 300 ug of mutant IDH1 20-mer peptide and came with topical imiquimod. Donor tumors were new WHO grade 3 or 4 IDH1-mutant, ATRX-lost astrocytomas. This chain links TRBV19 with TRBJ2-1; TRBD1 aligns across 7 bases. This sequence was found in a man younger than 40 with glioma. The sequences come from PBMCs, collected from a glioma patient whose treatment included an IDH1 peptide vaccine. The CDR3 nucleotides read TGTGCCAGTAGTATCCTGACAGGGCCTTACAATGAGCAGTTCTTC. This translates into CASSILTGPYNEQFF.